The table lists the clone carrying this TCR beta chain with many counts. The data were taken from a study of T cells in Graves' hyperthyroidism and ophthalmopathy. CDR3 length: 17 residues. V was pared by 2 bases and J by 6 bases, with 13 bases of the junction left unmatched. Per the germline V gene, CDR1 is LGHNA and CDR2 is YSLEER. The CDR3 regions of TCR beta were amplified from RNA transcripts. A set of HTBI primers served as the primers for a first-round RT-PCR of the TCR CDR3. One entry per CDR3 protein results from TCRdb running MiXCR on the multiplex PCR reads. The sample consists of more than 650,000 distinct CDR3 sequences, 13% to 15% of them appearing once.

The chain is built from TRBV4-3 and TRBJ1-2, with 9 bases identical to TRBD1. The clonotype comes from a woman aged 18-29 years with Graves' hyperthyroidism. The source material was blood. The CDR3 nucleotides are TGCGCCAGCAGCCAACCTTTTCCTGTAGGGACAGGGAATGGCTACACCTTC. As protein: CASSQPFPVGTGNGYTF.